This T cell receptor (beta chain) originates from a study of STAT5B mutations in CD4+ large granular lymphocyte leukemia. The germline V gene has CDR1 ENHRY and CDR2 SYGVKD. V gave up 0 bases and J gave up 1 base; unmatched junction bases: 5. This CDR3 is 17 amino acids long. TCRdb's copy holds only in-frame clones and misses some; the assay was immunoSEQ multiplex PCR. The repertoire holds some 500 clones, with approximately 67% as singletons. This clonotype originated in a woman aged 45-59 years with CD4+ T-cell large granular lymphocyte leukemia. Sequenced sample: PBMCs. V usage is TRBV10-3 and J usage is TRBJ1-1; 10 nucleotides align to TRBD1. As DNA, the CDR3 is TGTGCCATCAGTGAGTCGACGGGACAGGGGCCGAACACTGAAGCTTTCTTT. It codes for CAISESTGQGPNTEAFF.